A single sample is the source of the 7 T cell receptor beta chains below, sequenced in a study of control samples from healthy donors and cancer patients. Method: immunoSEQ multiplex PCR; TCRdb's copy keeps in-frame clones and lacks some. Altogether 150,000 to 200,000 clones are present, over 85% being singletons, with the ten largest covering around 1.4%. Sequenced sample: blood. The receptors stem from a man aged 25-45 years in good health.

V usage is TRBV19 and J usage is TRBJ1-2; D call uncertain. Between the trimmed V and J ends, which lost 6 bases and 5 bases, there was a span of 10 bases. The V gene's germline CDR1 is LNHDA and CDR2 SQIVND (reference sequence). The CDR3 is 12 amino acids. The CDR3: CASRRRPYGYTF. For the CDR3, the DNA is TGTGCCAGTAGGAGACGGCCATATGGCTACACCTTC.

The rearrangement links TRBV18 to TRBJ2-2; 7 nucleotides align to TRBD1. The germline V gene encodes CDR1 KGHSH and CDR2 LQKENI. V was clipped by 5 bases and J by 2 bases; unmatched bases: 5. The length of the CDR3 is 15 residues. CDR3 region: CASSSTGLNTGELFF. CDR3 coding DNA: TGTGCCAGCTCATCGACAGGGCTTAACACCGGGGAGCTGTTTTTT.

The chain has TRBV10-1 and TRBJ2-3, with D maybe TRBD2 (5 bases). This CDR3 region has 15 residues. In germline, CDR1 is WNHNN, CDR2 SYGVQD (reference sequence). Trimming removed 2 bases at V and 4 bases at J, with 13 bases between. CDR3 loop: CASSESGARADTQYF. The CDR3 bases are TGCGCCAGCAGTGAGAGCGGCGCTCGGGCAGATACGCAGTATTTT.

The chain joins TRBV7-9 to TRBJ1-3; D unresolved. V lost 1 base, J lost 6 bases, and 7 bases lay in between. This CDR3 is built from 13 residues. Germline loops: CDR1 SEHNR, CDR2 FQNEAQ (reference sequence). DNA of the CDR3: TGTGCCAGCAGCTTAGTCGCGGCAAACACCATATATTTT. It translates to CASSLVAANTIYF.

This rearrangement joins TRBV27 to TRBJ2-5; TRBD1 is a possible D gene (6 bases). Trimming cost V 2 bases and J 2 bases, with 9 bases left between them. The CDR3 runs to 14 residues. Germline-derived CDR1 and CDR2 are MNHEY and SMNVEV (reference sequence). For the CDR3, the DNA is TGTGCCAGCAGTTTAGGGGGACAACAAGAGACCCAGTACTTC. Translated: CASSLGGQQETQYF.

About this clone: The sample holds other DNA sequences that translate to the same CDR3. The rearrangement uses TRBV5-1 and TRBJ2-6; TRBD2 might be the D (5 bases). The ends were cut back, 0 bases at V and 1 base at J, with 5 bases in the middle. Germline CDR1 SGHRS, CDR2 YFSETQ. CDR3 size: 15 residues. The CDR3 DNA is TGCGCCAGCAGCTTGGGAGGGTCTGGGGCCAACGTCCTGACTTTC. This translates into CASSLGGSGANVLTF.

CDR3 DNA: TGTGCCTGGAGTGGGGGGCAGACCTATGGCTACACCTTC. It is translated as CAWSGGQTYGYTF. The rearrangement joins TRBV30 to TRBJ1-2; D might be TRBD1 (6 bases). This CDR3 contains 13 residues. V gave up 1 base and J gave up 4 bases, with 10 bases separating them. CDR1 is GTSNPN and CDR2 is SVGIG in the germline V gene (reference sequence).